Below are 29 T cell receptor beta chains sequenced from a single sample in a study of T cell responses to AZD1222 COVID-19 vaccine. Profiling relied on immunoSEQ multiplex PCR, and the TCRdb table lists in-frame clones only, not all of them. Seen here are roughly 180,000 clones, around 87% observed once, and the top ten hold about 6.9%. The sequences come from peripheral blood, collected on day 0 of AZD1222 vaccination. The origin of the receptors is an adult in good health.

The V call is TRBV14, the J call TRBJ1-2; D is unresolved. The CDR3 is 15 residues long. Deletions cut 4 bases from V and 7 bases from J, with 19 bases between. Germline V CDR1 and CDR2: SGHDN, FVKESK. The CDR3 sequence is CASSPRETPGPGYTF. The DNA for the CDR3 is TGTGCCAGCAGCCCGCGAGAGACTCCCGGTCCTGGCTACACCTTC.

V is TRBV18 and J is TRBJ1-6; D gene uncertain. Germline V gene data show CDR1 as KGHSH and CDR2 as LQKENI. The CDR3 sequence is 13 residues long. V gave up 1 base and J gave up 4 bases, with 2 bases separating them. CDR3 amino acids: CASSPQYNSPLHF. CDR3 nucleotide sequence: TGTGCCAGCTCACCACAATATAATTCACCCCTCCACTTT. The full variable domain, its missing parts supplied by reference TRBV18 and TRBJ1-6, is NAGVMQNPRHLVRRRGQEARLRCSPMKGHSHVYWYRQLPEEGLKFMVYLQKENIIDESGMPKERFSAEFPKEGPSILRIQQVVRGDSAAYFCASSPQYNSPLHFGNGTRLTVT.

This clone was recorded once. The V and J genes are TRBV7-2 and TRBJ1-2, with D perhaps matching TRBD1 (6 bases). There are 14 residues in the CDR3. V shed 5 bases and J shed 4 bases, with 14 bases lying between them. Per germline, CDR1 SGHTA and CDR2 FQGNSA. The CDR3 sequence is CASSAQGGFYGYTF. CDR3 DNA sequence: TGTGCCAGCAGCGCCCAAGGGGGGTTCTATGGCTACACCTTC. The full variable domain, in which reference TRBV7-2 and TRBJ1-2 provide the parts outside the CDR3, is GAGVSQSPSNKVTEKGKDVELRCDPISGHTALYWYRQSLGQGLEFLIYFQGNSAPDKSGLPSDRFSAERTGGSVSTLTIQRTQQEDSAVYLCASSAQGGFYGYTFGSGTRLTVV.

This clone came up a few times. The chain uses TRBV5-6 and TRBJ1-4; D might be TRBD1 (6 bases). CDR1 and CDR2 from the germline V gene are SGHDT and YYEEEE. V lost 2 bases and J 0 bases, leaving 8 bases between the germline ends. This CDR3 is 15 amino acids long. The CDR3 DNA is TGTGCCAGCAGCTTAGGACAGTCAACTAATGAAAAACTGTTTTTT. This sequence encodes CASSLGQSTNEKLFF.

This chain connects TRBV7-2 to TRBJ2-4; TRBD1 or TRBD2 may be the D gene (5 bases each). Trimming removed 1 base from V and 7 bases from J, with 5 bases in between. Germline CDR1 is SGHTA and CDR2 is FQGNSA. The CDR3 consists of 12 residues. CDR3 in DNA: TGTGCCAGCAGCTTAGGGGGGAACATTCAGTACTTC. It is translated as CASSLGGNIQYF. Filled out from reference TRBV7-2 and TRBJ2-4, the complete variable domain reads GAGVSQSPSNKVTEKGKDVELRCDPISGHTALYWYRQSLGQGLEFLIYFQGNSAPDKSGLPSDRFSAERTGGSVSTLTIQRTQQEDSAVYLCASSLGGNIQYFGAGTRLSVL.

The gene calls are TRBV3-1 (or the pseudogene TRBV3-2) and TRBJ2-7; no firm D call. V lost 1 base and J 3 bases, leaving 7 bases between the germline ends. There are 13 residues in the CDR3. The germline CDR1 and CDR2 sequences are LGHDT and YNNKEL (reference sequence). This CDR3 reads CASSQVAGYEQYF. The CDR3 bases are TGTGCCAGCAGCCAAGTAGCCGGCTACGAGCAGTACTTC.

The CDR3 region is CAISDLGGNTDTQYF. In DNA, the CDR3 is TGTGCCATCAGTGACCTCGGGGGGAACACAGATACGCAGTATTTT. The chain links TRBV10-3 to TRBJ2-3, with 7 bases fitting TRBD2. The CDR3 spans 15 residues. Germline V gene sequence: CDR1 ENHRY, CDR2 SYGVKD. The V and J ends lost 3 bases and 2 bases, in that order; junction bases with no gene match: 5.

This chain connects TRBV10-2 to TRBJ2-1; D gene uncertain. The germline CDR1 and CDR2 sequences are WSHSY and SAAADI. V was cut by 7 bases and J by 7 bases, with 20 bases left in between. The CDR3 totals 15 residues. CDR3 region: CASTVGATSMNEQFF. The CDR3 coding sequence is TGCGCCAGCACAGTCGGCGCGACTTCCATGAATGAGCAGTTCTTC.

This chain uses TRBV3-1 (or the pseudogene TRBV3-2) with TRBJ2-5; D is unresolved. The germline gives CDR1 LGHDT, CDR2 YNNKEL (reference sequence). Trimming took off 1 base at V and 5 bases at J, with 11 bases between the two ends. This CDR3 contains 14 residues. The CDR3 region is CASSQVLSSETQYF. The CDR3 DNA reads TGTGCCAGCAGCCAAGTTCTTAGCAGCGAGACCCAGTACTTC.

The V gene is TRBV4-1, the J gene TRBJ2-1; D is possibly TRBD1 (6 bases). This CDR3 region has 15 residues. The V gene's germline CDR1 is MGHRA and CDR2 YSYEKL. V was cut by 4 bases and J by 1 base, with 11 bases left in between. This CDR3 is CASSRGRGSYNEQFF. In DNA, the CDR3 is TGCGCCAGCAGCCGGGGTAGGGGGTCCTACAATGAGCAGTTCTTC.

In this sample, this clone turned up once. This sequence joins TRBV5-6 and TRBJ2-7; no clear D gene. The CDR3 sequence is 16 residues long. V was cut by 4 bases and J by 6 bases, with 23 bases left in between. CDR1 is SGHDT and CDR2 is YYEEEE in the germline V gene. The CDR3 DNA reads TGTGCCAGCAGCCGACCTGGCCGCCCGGGCGCTTCCGAGCAGTACTTC. Translated: CASSRPGRPGASEQYF.

The rearrangement joins TRBV7-7 to TRBJ2-3; D assignment may be TRBD1 or TRBD2 (6 bases each). From germline, CDR1 is SSHAT and CDR2 FNYEAQ (reference sequence). CDR3 size: 13 residues. CDR3 residues: CASGRGSTDTQYF. In nucleotides, the CDR3 is TGTGCTAGCGGCAGGGGTAGCACAGATACGCAGTATTTT.

The chain couples TRBV24-1 to TRBJ2-1; D is perhaps TRBD2 (5 bases). The CDR3 totals 18 residues. Trimming removed 4 bases from V and 0 bases from J, with 18 bases in between. Germline-derived CDR1 and CDR2 are KGHDR and SFDVKD. CDR3 DNA sequence: TGTGCCACCAGTGAGTCACTAGGAATTACAAGCTCCTACAATGAGCAGTTCTTC. It yields the protein CATSESLGITSSYNEQFF.

The V gene is TRBV6-2 or TRBV6-3, the J gene TRBJ2-5, with 13 bases identical to TRBD2. CDR3 length: 15 amino acids. The germline V gene has CDR1 MNHEY and CDR2 SVGEGT. V dropped 4 bases and J dropped 5; count of bases not matched to a gene: 4. This CDR3 is CASSSLAGGPETQYF. CDR3 DNA: TGTGCCAGCAGTTCACTAGCGGGGGGGCCGGAGACCCAGTACTTC.

This chain uses TRBV21-1 with TRBJ2-1; the D call of TRBD1 is as the table states it, not checked on the DNA. TRBV21-1 is classified as a pseudogene. This CDR3 contains 17 residues. This CDR3 is CASRKNNKRDRVHEQFF. CDR3 bases: TGTGCCAGCAGAAAAAACAATAAACGGGACAGGGTCCATGAGCAGTTCTTC.

The chain is built from TRBV4-3 and TRBJ1-1; D is ambiguous. CDR1 is LGHNA, CDR2 YSLEER, per germline. Trimming took 0 bases from V and 0 from J, leaving 8 bases between them. This CDR3 comprises 15 residues. The CDR3 sequence: CASSQESRMNTEAFF. DNA of the CDR3: TGCGCCAGCAGCCAAGAAAGCAGAATGAACACTGAAGCTTTCTTT.

The chain carries TRBV6-4 and TRBJ2-1, with 7 bases fitting TRBD2. The length of the CDR3 is 15 residues. Germline V gene data show CDR1 as MRHNA and CDR2 as SNTAGT. The trim removed 3 bases at V and 9 bases at J, leaving 11 bases unmatched. DNA of the CDR3: TGTGCCAGCAGTGAGCGGGGGAAAGGGTCAGGTGAGCAGTTCTTC. This gives the protein CASSERGKGSGEQFF.

CDR3 sequence (DNA): TGCGCCAGCAGTGAGTCGATGGGACAGGGTGGGCAGCCCCAGCATTTT. This sequence encodes CASSESMGQGGQPQHF. The chain uses TRBV10-2 and TRBJ1-5; 9 bases map to TRBD1. The CDR3 is 16 amino acids. From germline, CDR1 is WSHSY and CDR2 SAAADI. Losses at the gene ends were 0 bases for V and 7 bases for J; bases not matched to a gene: 7.

The chain has TRBV6-5 and TRBJ2-2; TRBD1 matches at 7 bases. Looked up from germline, CDR1 is MNHEY and CDR2 is SVGAGI. The junction had 9 bases not matched to a gene; V was cut back by 8 bases and J by 3 bases. The CDR3 is 15 residues long. The CDR3 is CASPITGADTGELFF. CDR3 nucleotide sequence: TGTGCCAGCCCAATAACAGGGGCAGACACCGGGGAGCTGTTTTTT.

The genes are TRBV7-2 and TRBJ2-5; 10 positions agree with TRBD1. Per the germline V gene, CDR1 is SGHTA and CDR2 is FQGNSA. The CDR3 is made up of 13 amino acids. With 6 bases clipped from V and 5 bases from J, the junction kept 3 bases outside the gene matches. In DNA, the CDR3 is TGTGCCAGCAGGACAGGGGGCAGGGAGACCCAGTACTTC. Amino acids: CASRTGGRETQYF.

The chain combines TRBV5-4 with TRBJ2-5; TRBD2 matches 9 bases. There are 15 residues in the CDR3. CDR1 and CDR2 from the germline V gene are SGHNT and YYREEE (reference sequence). V was pared by 1 base and J by 5 bases, with 6 bases of the junction left unmatched. The chain's CDR3 is CASSLRRGGKETQYF. CDR3 coding DNA: TGTGCCAGCAGCTTGCGGCGGGGGGGGAAGGAGACCCAGTACTTC.

The rearrangement uses TRBV6-2 or TRBV6-3 and TRBJ2-7, with 8 bases that match TRBD1. The germline V gene has CDR1 MNHEY and CDR2 SVGEGT. There are 14 residues in the CDR3. J lost 3 bases, V lost 3 bases, and 4 bases had no gene match. CDR3 loop: CASSYSGTGYEQYV. The CDR3 DNA sequence: TGTGCCAGCAGTTATTCCGGGACAGGCTACGAGCAGTACGTC.

This clone was counted a few times. The rearrangement links TRBV6-5 to TRBJ2-7; 9 nucleotides align to TRBD1. Trimming removed 8 bases from V and 4 bases from J; junction bases left unmatched: 12. Germline V lookup: CDR1 MNHEY, CDR2 SVGAGI. The CDR3 has 15 amino acids. CDR3 loop: CASGTPSDRGYEQYF. DNA for the CDR3: TGTGCCAGCGGCACCCCCTCGGACAGGGGTTACGAGCAGTACTTC.

V is TRBV6-5 and J is TRBJ2-7; D remains ambiguous. The CDR3 has 13 amino acids. The V end was cut by 4 bases, the J end by 4 bases, with 11 bases between. Germline values: CDR1 MNHEY, CDR2 SVGAGI. CDR3 DNA: TGTGCCAGCAGTTTCGATGGTTATTACGAGCAGTACTTC. Amino acids: CASSFDGYYEQYF.

The CDR3 nucleotides are TGTGCCAGCAGTTCCCCGGCTGGCAGCTCCTACAATGAGCAGTTCTTC. It yields the protein CASSSPAGSSYNEQFF. The V gene is TRBV28, the J gene TRBJ2-1; D is uncertain. V was clipped by 4 bases and J by 0 bases, with 13 bases between them. The germline gives CDR1 MDHEN, CDR2 SYDVKM. CDR3 length: 16 amino acids.

This chain joins TRBV23-1 and TRBJ2-7, with D perhaps TRBD1 or TRBD2 (5 bases each). TRBV23-1 belongs to the ORF category, with a function that is uncertain. This CDR3 is built from 17 residues. With 0 bases removed from V and 5 bases from J, the gap between germline ends came to 20 bases. This CDR3 reads CASSQSTRGRALDEQYV. The CDR3 nucleotides read TGCGCCAGCAGTCAATCCACCCGGGGCAGGGCTCTTGACGAGCAGTACGTC.

V and J are TRBV7-2 and TRBJ2-1; the D is unclear. Trimming pared 2 bases from V and 9 bases from J, leaving 11 bases between. The CDR3 is 13 residues long. Germline values: CDR1 SGHTA, CDR2 FQGNSA. The CDR3 DNA follows: TGTGCCAGCAGCTTAAACAGCAACGGTGAGCAGTTCTTC. Protein: CASSLNSNGEQFF.

V and J are TRBV12-3 or TRBV12-4 and TRBJ2-3; D remains unclear. V was clipped by 2 bases and J by 5 bases, with 5 bases between them. The CDR3 runs 12 residues. Here the CDR3 reads CASSLTGDTQYF. As DNA, the CDR3 is TGTGCCAGCAGTTTAACGGGAGATACGCAGTATTTT.

This chain connects TRBV3-1 (or the pseudogene TRBV3-2) to TRBJ2-7; no reliable D call. V lost 0 bases and J lost 7, with 16 bases in between. Germline lookup yields CDR1 LGHDT and CDR2 YNNKEL (reference sequence). The CDR3 sequence is 15 residues long. CDR3 amino acids: CASSQDNWLGEEQYF. CDR3 sequence (DNA): TGTGCCAGCAGCCAAGATAACTGGTTGGGTGAAGAGCAGTACTTC.